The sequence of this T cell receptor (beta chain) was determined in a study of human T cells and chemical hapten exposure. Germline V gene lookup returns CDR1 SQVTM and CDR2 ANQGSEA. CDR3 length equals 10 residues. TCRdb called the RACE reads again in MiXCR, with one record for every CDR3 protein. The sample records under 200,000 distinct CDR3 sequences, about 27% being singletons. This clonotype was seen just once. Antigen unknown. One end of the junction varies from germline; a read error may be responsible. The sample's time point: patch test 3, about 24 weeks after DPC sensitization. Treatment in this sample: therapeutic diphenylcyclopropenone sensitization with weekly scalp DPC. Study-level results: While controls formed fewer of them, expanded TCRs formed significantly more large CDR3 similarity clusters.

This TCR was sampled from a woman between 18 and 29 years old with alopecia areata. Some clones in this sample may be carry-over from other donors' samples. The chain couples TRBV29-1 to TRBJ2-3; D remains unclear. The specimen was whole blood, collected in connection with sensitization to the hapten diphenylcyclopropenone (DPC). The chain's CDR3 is CSVEDDRADF. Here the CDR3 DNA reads TGCAGCGTTGAGGACGACCGGGCAGATTTT.